The T cell receptor beta chain under discussion was sequenced for a study of T cell changes during pregnancy in multiple sclerosis. The repertoire was sequenced with immunoSEQ multiplex PCR; TCRdb's copy has only in-frame clones and lacks some. The sample records nearly 45,000 clones, about 96% being singletons. There are 20 residues in the CDR3. Germline V CDR1 and CDR2: MDHEN, SYDVKM. With V trimmed by 5 bases and J by 0 bases, 19 bases remained unmatched. The chain has TRBV28 and TRBJ2-7, with 10 bases matching TRBD2. The sample consisted of peripheral blood, taken in the second trimester of pregnancy. The sequence was obtained from a female donor with multiple sclerosis, enrolled in a pregnancy study. CDR3 in DNA: TGTGCCAGCAGTCCCCCGGGGGGAGCGGGAGGGCCGAATTTCTCCTACGAGCAGTACTTC. Translation gives CASSPPGGAGGPNFSYEQYF.